This T cell receptor beta chain is drawn from a study of beta chain features in type 1 diabetes. Study-wide background: Sorted cells from all samples, numbering about 98 million, were examined. Whole-study results and caveats: cDNA-based sequencing might over-represent cells highly expressing TCR.

TCRB transcripts that were expressed got sequenced, as all of the isolated RNA had been reverse transcribed. Assay: immunoSEQ multiplex PCR; the TCRdb copy retains only in-frame clones and omits some. The sample records around 500,000 clones, about an eighth being singletons. The ends were cut back, 4 bases at V and 4 bases at J, with 11 bases in the middle. The CDR3 covers 13 residues. Germline values: CDR1 SQVTM, CDR2 ANQGSEA. Notes on this clone: Its antigen is still unknown.

This rearrangement joins TRBV29-1 to TRBJ1-5; D is ambiguous. This clonotype originated in a woman between 18 and 29 years old in good health. Material: naive CD4+ T cells from blood. The CDR3 reads CSVVTGLNQPQHF. For the CDR3, the DNA is TGCAGCGTTGTAACCGGTCTAAATCAGCCCCAGCATTTT. Variable domain in full (rest from reference TRBV29-1 and TRBJ1-5): SAVISQKPSRDICQRGTSLTIQCQVDSQVTMMFWYRQQPGQSLTLIATANQGSEATYESGFVIDKFPISRPNLTFSTLTVSNMSPEDSSIYLCSVVTGLNQPQHFGDGTRLSIL.